This T cell receptor beta chain was sequenced during a study of T-cell memory formation after mild COVID-19. Study conclusions and caveats: The study found contracting CD4+ clones mainly in CM and EM and contracting CD8+ clones in EMRA.

V shed 7 bases, J shed 4 bases, and the junction held 8 bases outside the gene matches. This CDR3 is built from 15 residues. Per germline, CDR1 MNHEY and CDR2 SMNVEV (reference sequence). Each CDR3 protein gets one entry after TCRdb re-called the 5' RACE reads with MiXCR. The table shows around 110,000 distinct CDR3 sequences, with over 10% occurring only once. On this clonotype itself: Its antigen is undetermined.

The source material was PBMCs or a T cell subset sorted from them (not recorded which). This chain joins TRBV27 and TRBJ2-1, with TRBD1 matching over 9 bases. This receptor was obtained from an adult woman who had mild COVID-19 (a few samples of this study predate the infection). Cell type and time point are not known. CDR3 coding DNA: TGTGCCAGCAAAACCCTGGACAGGGGATACAATGAGCAGTTCTTC. It codes for CASKTLDRGYNEQFF.